The 18 T cell receptor beta chains presented below share a single source sample, sequenced in a study of blood T cells in healthy people across ages (dated by TCRdb to the mid-2010s). The method was 5' RACE. The sample was run on an Illumina HiSeq 2500. A second PCR of roughly 7 to 12 cycles was run with a J-beta primer mix and a sample-barcoded 5' primer. TCRdb itself trimmed the public reads at Q25 with fastp, ran MiXCR and retained productive beta chains. Each entry merges the rows of one CDR3 protein and shows their most common DNA and genes. This sample holds 500,000 to 600,000 distinct CDR3 sequences; roughly a quarter were observed only once. The biggest ten clones account for about a fifth of the sample. Sequencing input: blood. These receptor sequences come from a woman between 65 and 79 years old in good health.

This clonotype was recorded many times. The J gene is TRBJ2-3, the V gene TRBV5-1; D call uncertain. V was shortened by 0 bases and J by 2 bases, with 10 bases between the two germline ends. Germline V gene sequence: CDR1 SGHRS, CDR2 YFSETQ. The CDR3 consists of 15 residues. CDR3 coding DNA: TGCGCCAGCAGCTTGGCAAGTGCCGCCACAGATACGCAGTATTTT. This translates into CASSLASAATDTQYF.

This clonotype was seen more than once but under ten times. This chain joins TRBV30 and TRBJ1-4; D remains ambiguous. CDR1 and CDR2 (germline): GTSNPN, SVGIG (reference sequence). This CDR3 is 15 amino acids long. V dropped 0 bases and J dropped 7 bases, with 15 bases sitting between them. Here the CDR3 DNA reads TGTGCCTGGAGTGTATTCGGAGAGGGCGGTGAAAAACTGTTTTTT. Amino acids: CAWSVFGEGGEKLFF.

This clonotype showed up just a few times. The chain employs TRBV12-3 or TRBV12-4 and TRBJ1-1; D unresolved. Trimming shortened V by 1 base and J by 6 bases, and 9 bases separated the two germline ends. There are 13 residues in the CDR3. DNA of the CDR3: TGTGCCAGCAGTTTAGGTTACACACCTGAAGCTTTCTTT. As protein: CASSLGYTPEAFF.

The J gene is TRBJ2-5, the V gene TRBV5-1; 12 bases agree with TRBD2. This CDR3 comprises 16 residues. The trim removed 4 bases at V and 5 bases at J, leaving 9 bases unmatched. Germline V gene data show CDR1 as SGHRS and CDR2 as YFSETQ. CDR3 coding DNA: TGCGCCAGCAGCGACCGGACTAGCGGGGTCGGGGAGACCCAGTACTTC. Encoded protein: CASSDRTSGVGETQYF.

This clonotype was seen at least ten times. This chain joins TRBV6-5 and TRBJ2-2, with 7 bases aligning to TRBD1. With V trimmed by 7 bases and J by 1 base, 9 bases remained unmatched. The CDR3 extends over 16 amino acids. Looked up from germline, CDR1 is MNHEY and CDR2 is SVGAGI. CDR3 coding DNA: TGTGCCAGCACCTACTACGGGACAGTGAACACCGGGGAGCTGTTTTTT. This translates into CASTYYGTVNTGELFF.

The gene calls are TRBV13 and TRBJ2-5; D is possibly TRBD1 or TRBD2 (5 bases each). The V gene's germline CDR1 is PRHDT and CDR2 FYEKMQ (reference sequence). The CDR3 is 13 amino acids. V was shortened by 4 bases and J by 7 bases, with 13 bases between the two germline ends. The CDR3 sequence is CASSSRGLGTQYF. The DNA for the CDR3 is TGTGCCAGCAGCTCTCGGGGCCTCGGGACCCAGTACTTC.

CDR3 sequence reads: CASSRIDTTGALNEKLFF. The CDR3 bases are TGCGCCAGCAGCCGAATAGATACCACAGGGGCACTTAATGAAAAACTGTTTTTT. J is TRBJ1-4 and V is TRBV4-1; 7 bases align to TRBD1. This CDR3 is 18 amino acids long. Germline assignment: CDR1 MGHRA and CDR2 YSYEKL. Unmatched junction bases numbered 15, after V lost 4 bases and J lost 4 bases.

The rearrangement joins TRBV6-1 to TRBJ1-3, with D unclear. The CDR3 is 15 residues long. V lost 4 bases to trimming and J lost 0 bases, with 10 bases between them. Looked up from germline, CDR1 is MNHNS and CDR2 is SASEGT. Here the CDR3 DNA reads TGTGCCAGCAGTGTTGAGAGATCCTCTGGAAACACCATATATTTT. This sequence encodes CASSVERSSGNTIYF.

In this sample, this clonotype turned up a few times. This chain links TRBV7-9 with TRBJ1-1; D call uncertain. Trimming pared 1 base from V and 5 bases from J, leaving 11 bases between. Germline V gene sequence: CDR1 SEHNR, CDR2 FQNEAQ (reference sequence). The CDR3 runs to 14 residues. CDR3 sequence reads: CASSLVRGRTEAFF. The CDR3 nucleotides read TGTGCCAGCAGCTTAGTGAGAGGGAGAACTGAAGCTTTCTTT.

The DNA for the CDR3 is TGCAGTGCCCAAGGGTCGGCATTGGGTGAGCAGTTCTTC. It codes for CSAQGSALGEQFF. The chain uses TRBV20-1 and TRBJ2-1; D call uncertain. Trimming removed 6 bases from V and 9 bases from J, with 18 bases in between. Germline values: CDR1 DFQATT, CDR2 SNEGSKA (reference sequence). The CDR3 loop spans 13 amino acids.

Points on this clonotype: The junction differs from germline at one of its ends, possibly a read error. The V call is TRBV20-1, the J call TRBJ2-3, with TRBD1 identical over 7 bases. Looked up from germline, CDR1 is DFQATT and CDR2 is SNEGSKA (reference sequence). The CDR3 has 14 amino acids. The CDR3, as DNA: TGCAGTGCTAGCCCAAATGGACAGGCAGATTCGCAGTATTTT. Its protein product is CSASPNGQADSQYF.

This clonotype came up a few times. The CDR3 spells CASRRLPGPYNSPLHF. Written as DNA, the CDR3 is TGTGCCAGCAGGCGACTCCCGGGGCCCTATAATTCACCCCTCCACTTT. V is TRBV6-6 and J is TRBJ1-6; TRBD1 is a possible D gene (5 bases). V shed 6 bases and J shed 2 bases, with 14 bases lying between them. From germline, CDR1 is MNHNY and CDR2 SVGAGI (reference sequence). This CDR3 has 16 residues.

The V and J genes are TRBV18 and TRBJ2-5; TRBD1 aligns across 8 bases. The J call is doubtful: the DNA matches TRBJ2-7 better. CDR1 KGHSH and CDR2 LQKENI come from the germline V gene. The CDR3 runs 16 residues. The DNA for the CDR3 is TGTGCCAGCTCAACCGGGACAGGAGTCGAAATCTACGAGCAGTACTTC. This gives the protein CASSTGTGVEIYEQYF.

In its sample, this clonotype was seen a few times. The rearrangement uses TRBV5-1 and TRBJ2-7; 8 nucleotides agree with TRBD2. This CDR3 region has 16 residues. Trimming took 3 bases from V and 3 from J; bases not matched to a gene: 11. CDR1 and CDR2 from the germline V gene are SGHRS and YFSETQ. This CDR3 is CASSSRGADFYYEQYF. The CDR3 coding sequence is TGCGCCAGCAGCTCGCGGGGGGCAGATTTCTACTACGAGCAGTACTTC.

This clonotype turned up a few times. The rearrangement links TRBV7-9 to TRBJ2-3; D gene unclear. The CDR3 is made up of 12 amino acids. Trimming removed 1 base from V and 6 bases from J, with 5 bases in between. CDR1 and CDR2 (germline): SEHNR, FQNEAQ (reference sequence). CDR3 residues: CASSLEEDTQYF. CDR3 sequence (DNA): TGTGCCAGCAGCTTAGAGGAGGATACGCAGTATTTT. Looking up the rest from reference TRBV7-9 and TRBJ2-3 gives the full variable domain: DTGVSQNPRHKITKRGQNVTFRCDPISEHNRLYWYRQTLGQGPEFLTYFQNEAQLEKSRLLSDRFSAERPKGSFSTLEIQRTEQGDSAMYLCASSLEEDTQYFGPGTRLTVL.

This clonotype was detected only once. The chain's CDR3 is CSARTKDYGYTF. CDR3 nucleotide sequence: TGCAGTGCTCGGACTAAAGACTATGGCTACACCTTC. This chain connects TRBV20-1 to TRBJ1-2, with D unresolved. CDR1 and CDR2 from the germline V gene are DFQATT and SNEGSKA (reference sequence). This CDR3 region has 12 residues. Trimming left V 5 bases short and J 3 bases short, with 10 bases between.

The chain employs TRBV25-1 and TRBJ2-7; TRBD2 matches 10 bases. CDR3 length: 14 residues. Germline V lookup: CDR1 MGHDK, CDR2 SYGVNS. V trimming: 2 bases; J trimming: 6 bases; junction bases outside the gene matches: 4. The CDR3, as DNA: TGTGCCAGCAGTGAAGCTAGCGGGGGTATCGAGCAGTACTTC. This encodes CASSEASGGIEQYF.

The chain joins TRBV2 to TRBJ2-2; 9 bases map to TRBD2. The CDR3 has 15 amino acids. Germline CDR1 reads SNHLY; CDR2 reads FYNNEI. As DNA, the CDR3 is TGTGCTAGCCGACGGACTAGCGAGCCCGCCGGGGAGCTGTTTTTT. Protein sequence: CASRRTSEPAGELFF.